Below, 10 T cell receptor beta chains from the same sample are listed, as sequenced in a study of T cell repertoires in cytomegalovirus infection (dated by TCRdb to about 2019). The sequencer listed for this sample is Illumina HiSeq 1500. The public reads were run again by TCRdb, first through fastp at Q25 and then through MiXCR, and only productive beta chains were kept. Rows with a matching CDR3 protein are joined into one entry that keeps the most common DNA and genes. The sample records about 740,000 distinct CDR3 sequences, 35% of which are singletons. The leading ten clones occupy more than 2.5% of the sample. Input material: PBMCs. The receptors were gathered from a human donor in good health (CMV status not recorded). Some clones in this sample may be carry-over from other donors' samples.

The V and J genes are TRBV6-1 and TRBJ1-5; D unclear. The germline gives CDR1 MNHNS, CDR2 SASEGT. The CDR3 has 15 residues. Trimming took 2 bases from V and 3 from J, leaving 11 bases between them. CDR3: CASSEKIQINQPQHF. For the CDR3, the DNA is TGTGCCAGCAGTGAAAAGATACAGATCAATCAGCCCCAGCATTTT.

The V call is TRBV28, the J call TRBJ1-2, with a tentative D call TRBD1 (5 bases). The CDR3 covers 16 residues. Germline V gene lookup returns CDR1 MDHEN and CDR2 SYDVKM. With 6 bases removed from V and 3 bases from J, the gap between germline ends came to 20 bases. The CDR3 is CASRPVGGANDYGYTF. CDR3 coding DNA: TGTGCCAGCAGGCCCGTGGGAGGGGCGAACGACTATGGCTACACCTTC.

This clonotype was seen repeatedly, ten times or more. The chain has TRBV6-5 and TRBJ1-2; D remains unclear. The CDR3 is 16 amino acids. With 8 bases removed from V and 3 bases from J, the gap between germline ends came to 22 bases. Germline lookup yields CDR1 MNHEY and CDR2 SVGAGI. The DNA for the CDR3 is TGTGCCAGCGCCAACTGGGAAGGGAAGGACTACTATGGCTACACCTTC. Amino acids: CASANWEGKDYYGYTF.

V usage is TRBV11-2 and J usage is TRBJ2-7; possibly TRBD2 for D (6 bases). This CDR3 contains 13 residues. In germline, CDR1 is SGHAT, CDR2 FQNNGV. V shed 1 base and J shed 7 bases, with 11 bases lying between them. The CDR3 DNA sequence: TGTGCCAGCAGCTTAGGGGGGGTAGGAGAGCAGTACTTC. Its protein product is CASSLGGVGEQYF.

At least ten counts were recorded for this clonotype. The V and J genes are TRBV7-2 and TRBJ2-2; TRBD2 aligns across 10 bases. Germline lookup yields CDR1 SGHTA and CDR2 FQGNSA. J gave up 5 bases and V 5 bases, and 11 bases lay outside the gene matches. The CDR3 is 17 residues long. The CDR3 region is CASSPPLAGVWTGELFF. The CDR3 DNA follows: TGTGCCAGCAGCCCCCCCCTAGCGGGAGTTTGGACCGGGGAGCTGTTTTTT.

Only a few counts were recorded for this clonotype. The chain recombines TRBV7-9 with TRBJ2-3; perhaps TRBD1 as D (6 bases). Germline V gene sequence: CDR1 SEHNR, CDR2 FQNEAQ (reference sequence). The CDR3 totals 16 residues. Trimming removed 5 bases at V and 0 bases at J, with 15 bases between. For the CDR3, the DNA is TGTGCCAGCAGCAAGATGACAGGTCCTAGCACAGATACGCAGTATTTT. The encoded protein is CASSKMTGPSTDTQYF.

This clonotype has ten or more counts. The chain is built from TRBV7-2 and TRBJ2-7; 7 bases map to TRBD2. The junction had 4 bases not matched to a gene; V was cut back by 3 bases and J by 2 bases. Per germline, CDR1 SGHTA and CDR2 FQGNSA. The CDR3 sequence is 14 residues long. CDR3 nucleotides: TGTGCCAGCAGCTTGAGGCGGGAGACCTACGAGCAGTACTTC. As protein: CASSLRRETYEQYF.

A few counts support this clonotype. The chain combines TRBV7-9 with TRBJ1-1, with a weak D call TRBD1 (5 bases). This CDR3 is built from 12 residues. Per the germline V gene, CDR1 is SEHNR and CDR2 is FQNEAQ (reference sequence). V was trimmed by 2 bases and J by 10 bases, leaving 11 bases between them. The CDR3 here is CASSLQGGGAFF. CDR3 coding DNA: TGTGCCAGCAGCTTACAGGGCGGTGGAGCTTTCTTT.

The rearrangement uses TRBV28 and TRBJ1-1; TRBD1 might be the D (5 bases). Trimming took 11 bases from V and 1 from J, leaving 17 bases between them. This CDR3 has 14 residues. Germline V CDR1 and CDR2: MDHEN, SYDVKM. The CDR3 nucleotides read TGTGCCTCCGACAGCCTGGCCTCGAACACTGAAGCTTTCTTT. Residues: CASDSLASNTEAFF.

A few counts support this clonotype. The gene calls are TRBV12-3 or TRBV12-4 and TRBJ2-2, with D possibly TRBD2 on 5 matching bases. Between the trimmed V and J ends, which lost 6 bases and 5 bases, there was a span of 10 bases. This CDR3 is built from 13 residues. CDR3 DNA: TGTGCCAGCAGAAAAGCGGAGACCGGGGAGCTGTTTTTT. It codes for CASRKAETGELFF.